The sample holds a few counts of the clone carrying this T cell receptor beta chain. The CDR3 has 15 amino acids. Germline CDR1 and CDR2: SEHNR and FQNEAQ (reference sequence). The V gene lost 6 bases and the J gene lost 0 bases, with 12 bases spanning the gap. TCRdb itself ran the RT-PCR reads through MiXCR, one entry per CDR3 protein. The data contain 550,000 to 750,000 distinct CDR3 sequences, 11% to 15% of them singletons. The TCR sequence derives from a female donor in good health, serving as a healthy control. Sample: memory CD4+ T cells from blood. The rearrangement links TRBV7-9 to TRBJ1-3; no clear D. The CDR3 spells CASRSEGLSGNTIYF. The CDR3 DNA reads TGTGCCAGCAGAAGTGAAGGCCTCTCTGGAAACACCATATATTTT.